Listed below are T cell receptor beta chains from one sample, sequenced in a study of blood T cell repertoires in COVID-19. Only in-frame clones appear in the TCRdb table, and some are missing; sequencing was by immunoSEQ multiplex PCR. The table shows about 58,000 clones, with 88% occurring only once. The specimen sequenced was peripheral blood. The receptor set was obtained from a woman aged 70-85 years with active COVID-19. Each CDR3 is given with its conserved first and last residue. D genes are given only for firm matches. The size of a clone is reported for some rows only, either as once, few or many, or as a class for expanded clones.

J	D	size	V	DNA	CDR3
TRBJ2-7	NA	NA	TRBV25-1	TGTGCCAGCAGTGACCCCCGGGACGAGCAGTACTTC	CASSDPRDEQYF
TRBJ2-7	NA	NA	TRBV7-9	TGTGCCAGCAGCTTAGCCAGCCAGCAGGAGTACTTC	CASSLASQQEYF
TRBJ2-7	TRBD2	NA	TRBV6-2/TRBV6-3	TGTGCCAGCAGTTCCTGGACTAGCGGGAGGACCCACGAGCAGTACTTC	CASSSWTSGRTHEQYF
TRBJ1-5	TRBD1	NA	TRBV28	TGTGCCAGCAACCGGGACAGGGGCAATCAGCCCCAGCATTTT	CASNRDRGNQPQHF
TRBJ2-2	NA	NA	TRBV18	TGTGCCAGCTCACCACCGGCAGGTCCCACCGGGGAGCTGTTTTTT	CASSPPAGPTGELFF
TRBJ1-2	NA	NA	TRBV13	TGTGCCAGCAGCCCCCGGTCGGTTTACTATGGCTACACCTTC	CASSPRSVYYGYTF
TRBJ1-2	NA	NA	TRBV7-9	TGTGCCAGCAGCGGTTCGACAGGAACCGGCGATGGCTACACCTTC	CASSGSTGTGDGYTF
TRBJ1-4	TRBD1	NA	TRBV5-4	TGTGCCAGCAGCTTGTTGGGACAGGGAAAATTGTTTGGTGAAAAACTGTTTTTT	CASSLLGQGKLFGEKLFF
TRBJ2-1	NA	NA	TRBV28	TGTGCCAGCAGTTTATATCCATACAATGAGCAGTTCTTC	CASSLYPYNEQFF
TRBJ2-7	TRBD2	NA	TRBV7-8	TGTGCCAGCAGCCCGGGACTAGACTCCTACGAGCAGTACTTC	CASSPGLDSYEQYF
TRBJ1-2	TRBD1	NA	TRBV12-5	TGTGCTAGTGGTCTTCAGACTAGACAGGGAGGAGTATTCTATGGCTACACCTTC	CASGLQTRQGGVFYGYTF
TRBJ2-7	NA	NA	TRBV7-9	TGTGCCAGCAGCCAGACAGTCTCCTACGAGCAGTACTTC	CASSQTVSYEQYF
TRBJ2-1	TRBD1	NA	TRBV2	TGTGCCAGCTCGGGGGGACAGGGACGCAATGAGCAGTTCTTC	CASSGGQGRNEQFF
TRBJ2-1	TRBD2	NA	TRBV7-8	TGTGCCAGCAGCCCCAATGGACTAGTGGAAAGCTCCTACAATGAGCAGTTCTTC	CASSPNGLVESSYNEQFF
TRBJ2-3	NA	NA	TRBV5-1	TGCGCCAGCAGGACAGGATATTTCACAGATACGCAGTATTTT	CASRTGYFTDTQYF
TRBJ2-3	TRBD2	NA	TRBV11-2	TGTGCCAGCAGCTCGGGACTAGCGGGAGCTACGCAGTATTTT	CASSSGLAGATQYF
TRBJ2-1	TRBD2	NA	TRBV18	TGTGCCAGCTCACCCTTCGCGGGAGAACTAAATGAGCAGTTCTTC	CASSPFAGELNEQFF
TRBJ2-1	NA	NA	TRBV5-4	TGTGCCAGCAGCCAGGGCGCGGCCAATGAGCAGTTCTTC	CASSQGAANEQFF
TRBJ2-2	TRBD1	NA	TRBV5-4	TGTGCCAGCGCACAGGGGGCTGGCGGGGAGCTGTTTTTT	CASAQGAGGELFF
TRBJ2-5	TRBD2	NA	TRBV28	TGTGCCAGCAGTACTAGCGGGAGCGTGGAGACCCAGTACTTC	CASSTSGSVETQYF
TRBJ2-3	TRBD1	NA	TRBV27	TGTGCCAGCAGTTTAAACAGGGGTTCAAGGGATACGCAGTATTTT	CASSLNRGSRDTQYF
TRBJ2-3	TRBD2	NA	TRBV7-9	TGTGCCAGCAGCCCTAGTGGACTAGCGGGAGTGGCAGATACGCAGTATTTT	CASSPSGLAGVADTQYF
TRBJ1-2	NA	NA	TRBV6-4	TGTGCCAGCAGTAAGACAGCCATCTATGGCTACACCTTC	CASSKTAIYGYTF
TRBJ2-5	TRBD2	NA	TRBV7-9	TGTGCCAGCAGCCCACGGACTAGCGGGATAGAGACCCAGTACTTC	CASSPRTSGIETQYF
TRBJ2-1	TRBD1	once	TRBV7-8	TGTGCCAGCACCCCTAGACCCGACAGGGCTTTAGACAATGAGCAGTTCTTC	CASTPRPDRALDNEQFF
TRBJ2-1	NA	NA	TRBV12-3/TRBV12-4	TGTGCCAGCAGTTTGACTAATTACAATGAGCAGTTCTTC	CASSLTNYNEQFF
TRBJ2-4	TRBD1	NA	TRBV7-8	TGTGCCAGCAGCCGGGACAGATTAGCCAAAAACATTCAGTACTTC	CASSRDRLAKNIQYF
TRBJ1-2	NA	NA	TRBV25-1	TGTGCCAGCAGTGAATTTGGGGGGGTCCTATCCTATGGCTACACCTTC	CASSEFGGVLSYGYTF
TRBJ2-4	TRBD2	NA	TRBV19	TGTGCCAGTAGTAAGGGACTAGCGGGAGCCAGGGTGGCCAAAAACATTCAGTACTTC	CASSKGLAGARVAKNIQYF
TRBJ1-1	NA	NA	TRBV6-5	TGTGCCAGCATAGCACTGAACACTGAAGCTTTCTTT	CASIALNTEAFF
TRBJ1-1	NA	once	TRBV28	TGTGCCAGCAGTTTATGGGAGGCGGGGTACCGGGGTGCTGAAGCTTTCTTT	CASSLWEAGYRGAEAFF
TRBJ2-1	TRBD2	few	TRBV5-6	TGTGCCAGCAGCCTAGCGGCGGGAGGGGACTTCAATGAGCAGTTCTTC	CASSLAAGGDFNEQFF
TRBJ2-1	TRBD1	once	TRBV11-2	TGTGCCAGCAGCTTAGCTAGGACAGGGGCAACCTACAATGAGCAGTTCTTC	CASSLARTGATYNEQFF
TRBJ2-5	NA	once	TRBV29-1	TGCAGCGTGACAGGAGCCCAAGAGACCCAGTACTTC	CSVTGAQETQYF
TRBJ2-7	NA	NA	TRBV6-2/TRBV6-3	TGTGCCAGCAGTTACGTAGTAGACTCCTACGAGCAGTACTTC	CASSYVVDSYEQYF
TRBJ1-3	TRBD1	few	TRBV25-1	TGTGCCAGCAGTGAACCAGGGGGCACTGGAAACACCATATATTTT	CASSEPGGTGNTIYF
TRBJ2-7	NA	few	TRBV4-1	TGCGCCAGCAGCCTCCAAGGAGGAGGAGGTTGGAGAGAGCAGTACTTC	CASSLQGGGGWREQYF
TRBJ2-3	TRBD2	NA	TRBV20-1	TGCAGTGCTAGTCTTGGCGGGAGTACAGATACGCAGTATTTT	CSASLGGSTDTQYF
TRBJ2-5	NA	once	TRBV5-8	TGTGCCAGCAGCTCCGACGGAGCATTAAAGACCCAGTACTTC	CASSSDGALKTQYF
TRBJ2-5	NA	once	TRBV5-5	TGTGCCAGCAGCGAGCCGACAGAAATGGAGACCCAGTACTTC	CASSEPTEMETQYF
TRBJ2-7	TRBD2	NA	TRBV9	TGTGCCAGCAGCGAAGGGACGGCGGGACTAGCGGAGCCCTACGAGCAGTACTTC	CASSEGTAGLAEPYEQYF
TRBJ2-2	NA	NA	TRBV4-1	TGCGCCAGCAGCCAAGGGGTAGCGCGGAACACCGGGGAGCTGTTTTTT	CASSQGVARNTGELFF
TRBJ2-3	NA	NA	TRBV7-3	TGTGCCAGCAGCTTACAGGGGACAGATACGCAGTATTTT	CASSLQGTDTQYF
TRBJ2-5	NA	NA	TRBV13	TGTGCCAGCAGCTTAGGTGCTAGTTGGGAGACCCAGTACTTC	CASSLGASWETQYF
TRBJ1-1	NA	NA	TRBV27	TGTGCCAGCAGTGGTGGCAGTCCTCCCACTGAAGCTTTCTTT	CASSGGSPPTEAFF
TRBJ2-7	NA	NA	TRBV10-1	TGCGCCAGCAGCGACACCAGGGATGCCGACGAGCAGTACTTC	CASSDTRDADEQYF